The rows below give T cell receptor beta chains drawn from one sample of a study of blood T cell repertoires in COVID-19. TCRdb's table, derived via immunoSEQ multiplex PCR, lists solely in-frame clones and lacks some. The sample lists about 180,000 clones, roughly nine tenths seen once, with 2% to 2.5% in the top ten. Sequencing was performed on PBMCs or T cells enriched from blood (not recorded which). Receptors originate from a woman in her thirties or forties with acute COVID-19. The conserved cysteine and the conserved F or W are not part of the CDR3 here.

V gene	J gene	CDR3 protein
TRBV19	TRBJ2-2	ASSMALASGELF
TRBV6-2/TRBV6-3	TRBJ2-2	ASSRGLAGGNTGELF
TRBV19	TRBJ2-1	ASSIDLAGVIHRANNEQF
TRBV19	TRBJ2-1	ASSPGQGWPYNEQF
TRBV11-1	TRBJ2-1	ASSSPKTAPYNEQF
TRBV18	TRBJ2-4	ASSPLDGVAKNIQY
TRBV18	TRBJ1-2	ASSPYETGTDYGYT
TRBV2	TRBJ2-7	ASSEERVSSYEQY
TRBV5-6	TRBJ2-7	ASSSRGQGKVDYEQY
TRBV12-3/TRBV12-4	TRBJ2-3	ASRSITDTQY
TRBV4-2	TRBJ2-7	ASSQEATGTPYEQY
TRBV7-8	TRBJ2-1	ASSLALLAGNEQF
TRBV7-6	TRBJ1-2	ASSLTSGTGVDGYT
TRBV5-1	TRBJ1-3	ASSLKDTGSGNTIY
TRBV30	TRBJ2-4	ASRQGVENIQY
TRBV5-1	TRBJ1-1	ASSLESGFPNTEAF
TRBV19	TRBJ1-6	ASSLGQGRSPLH
TRBV7-3	TRBJ2-6	ASSHEGSSGANVLT
TRBV10-3	TRBJ2-5	ASHLAGGETQY
TRBV5-5	TRBJ2-1	ASSALTANNEQF
TRBV14	TRBJ1-2	ASSDRDRGYGYT
TRBV6-1	TRBJ2-7	ASSEPGLESYEQY
TRBV21-1	TRBJ1-1	ASSMDRGGTEAF
TRBV12-3/TRBV12-4	TRBJ1-6	ASSWDTNSPLH
TRBV2	TRBJ1-6	ASSHGQGIYNSPLH
TRBV2	TRBJ2-1	ASSEVGTSPGYNEQF
TRBV28	TRBJ1-4	ASSLSDFSTEKLF
TRBV21-1	TRBJ2-4	ASSGGGEAKNIQY
TRBV6-2/TRBV6-3	TRBJ2-7	ASSRTQGATLYEQY
TRBV6-5	TRBJ2-1	ASKTSGNYNEQF
TRBV2	TRBJ1-6	ASLRVSSDSPLH